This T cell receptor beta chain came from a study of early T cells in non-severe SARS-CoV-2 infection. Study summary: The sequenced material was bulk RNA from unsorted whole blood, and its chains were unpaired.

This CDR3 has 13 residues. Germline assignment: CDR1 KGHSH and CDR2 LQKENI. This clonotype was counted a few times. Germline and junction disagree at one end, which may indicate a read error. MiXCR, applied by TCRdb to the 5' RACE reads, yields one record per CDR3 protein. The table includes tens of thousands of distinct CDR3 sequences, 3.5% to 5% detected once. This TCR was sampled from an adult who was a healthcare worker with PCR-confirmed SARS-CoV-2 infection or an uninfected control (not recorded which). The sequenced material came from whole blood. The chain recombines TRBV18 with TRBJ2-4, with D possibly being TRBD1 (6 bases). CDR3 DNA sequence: TGTGCCAGCTCACCTTCCCCCAATGCAGGGGCGGACTTC. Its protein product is CASSPSPNAGADF.